The source of this T cell receptor beta chain is a study of cytomegalovirus exposure and HLA in healthy donors. On the study more broadly: The same platform was used for the 120 or so validation repertoires as for the roughly 660 first-cohort repertoires, as reported in a later analysis. Study-wide results and caveats: The study flagged 150 to 200 TCR beta chains as cytomegalovirus-associated.

The assay was immunoSEQ multiplex PCR, and TCRdb's table has in-frame clones only and misses some. The sample records 90,000 to 110,000 clones, about 88% being singletons. The CDR3 spans 13 residues. Germline CDR1 and CDR2: PRHDT and FYEKMQ (reference sequence). With regard to this clone: Its antigen is not known. The germline gene is not matched at one end of the junction; a read error may be the cause.

The specimen sequenced was PBMCs. This receptor was taken from a woman younger than 35 in good health and CMV-seropositive. V is TRBV13 and J is TRBJ2-2, with D tentatively TRBD2 (5 bases). The CDR3, as DNA: TGTGCCAGCAGCTTAGAGGTCCCCGGGGAGTTGTTTTTT. Translating it yields CASSLEVPGELFF.